These T cell receptor beta chains were read from a single sample in a study of tumor-infiltrating lymphocytes in primary liver carcinoma. TCRdb reprocessed the multiplex PCR reads with MiXCR, giving one entry per CDR3 protein. Here the sample spans about 320,000 distinct CDR3 sequences, roughly two thirds being singletons. Specimen: peripheral blood. The receptor set was obtained from a man aged 40-49 years with primary liver carcinoma and hepatitis B virus infection. Both conserved end residues are part of each CDR3. A D gene is named only where the DNA matches it firmly. A clone size is listed for some rows: how often the clone was seen (once, few, many), or a class if it is expanded.

j_call v_call d_call clone_size cdr3_aa cdr3_nt
TRBJ2-7 TRBV11-1 . . CPSSLEGLYEQHF TGTCCCAGCAGCTTAGAAGGTCTCTACGAGCAGCACTTC
TRBJ2-1 TRBV5-4 TRBD1 few CASSWDSYRGDEQFF TGTGCCAGCAGCTGGGACAGCTACCGTGGGGATGAGCAGTTCTTC
TRBJ1-1 TRBV11-2 . once CTSSLGRPLNTKAFF TGTACCAGCAGCTTAGGGCGACCCTTGAACACTAAAGCTTTCTTT
TRBJ2-1 TRBV11-1 . . CACSPVGSANIDNEQFF TGTGCCTGCAGCCCTGTCGGTAGTGCCAATATTGACAATGAGCAGTTCTTC
TRBJ1-2 TRBV29-1 . . CSVVAYDYTF TGCAGCGTTGTTGCGTATGACTACACCTTC
TRBJ2-2 TRBV4-3 . . CASSVQSGGNLFF TGCGCCAGCAGCGTCCAAAGCGGTGGGAACCTGTTTTTT
TRBJ2-1 TRBV7-9 . many CASSLQYNEQFF TGTGCCAGCAGCTTACAGTACAATGAGCAGTTCTTC
TRBJ2-2 TRBV5-4 . . CASRVRGGPAELFF TGTGCCAGCAGAGTACGGGGTGGTCCCGCGGAGCTGTTTTTT
TRBJ2-7 TRBV29-1 TRBD1 . CSVEDGTGEQYF TGCAGCGTTGAAGACGGGACAGGTGAGCAGTACTTC
TRBJ1-5 TRBV11-2 . . CASSPDKDQPQHF TGTGCCAGTAGCCCGGACAAGGATCAGCCCCAGCATTTT
TRBJ2-2 TRBV5-1 . few CASSPGTANTGELFF TGCGCCAGCAGCCCGGGGACGGCTAACACCGGGGAGCTGTTTTTT
TRBJ1-2 TRBV13 . few CASSLVAYGYTF TGTGCCAGCAGCTTGGTTGCCTATGGCTACACCTTC
TRBJ1-2 TRBV4-3 . many CASSQDVGFGYTF TGCGCCAGCAGCCAAGACGTAGGTTTTGGCTACACCTTC
TRBJ1-1 TRBV5-1 TRBD1 . CASTTTGRTEAFF TGCGCCAGCACCACGACAGGGCGCACTGAAGCTTTCTTT
TRBJ2-1 TRBV5-4 . few CASSLHGLNEQFF TGTGCCAGCAGCTTGCACGGTCTCAATGAGCAGTTCTTC
TRBJ1-5 TRBV11-1 TRBD1 many CASSLPTDRGLLGNQPQHF TGTGCCAGCAGCTTACCAACTGACAGGGGGCTGCTTGGCAATCAGCCCCAGCATTTT
TRBJ1-1 TRBV12-5 TRBD1 few CASGLGQGARANTEAFF TGTGCTAGTGGTTTAGGACAGGGGGCGAGGGCGAACACTGAAGCTTTCTTT
TRBJ1-1 TRBV11-1 . . CVSSLLGPCIQNTEAFF TGTGTCAGCAGCTTACTCGGACCCTGCATCCAGAACACTGAAGCTTTCTTT
TRBJ2-2 TRBV24-1 . . CATTPGTGELFF TGTGCCACCACACCCGGCACCGGGGAGCTGTTTTTT
TRBJ2-2 TRBV6-1 . . CASSVRDWDTGELFF TGTGCCAGCAGTGTAAGGGATTGGGACACCGGGGAGCTGTTTTTT
TRBJ2-5 TRBV11-2 TRBD2 . CASSIDLKAGGQETQYF TGTGCCAGCAGTATAGATCTAAAGGCGGGAGGGCAAGAGACCCAGTACTTC
TRBJ1-2 TRBV14 . . CASSRTEIRDSNYGHTF TGTGCCAGCAGCCGGACCGAAATTCGGGACTCGAACTATGGCCACACCTTC
TRBJ2-1 TRBV4-1 TRBD2 once CASSQASGLSNEQFF TGCGCCAGCAGCCAGGCTAGCGGCCTGAGCAATGAGCAGTTCTTC
TRBJ2-3 TRBV7-9 TRBD2 . CASSLELAGLSLF TGTGCCAGCAGCTTAGAACTAGCGGGGCTCTCTCTTTTT
TRBJ2-7 TRBV10-2 . . CAGSVRIGGSYEQYF TGCGCCGGCAGTGTTCGGATAGGGGGGTCCTACGAGCAGTACTTC
TRBJ2-2 TRBV11-1 TRBD1 . CASGPTGVNTGELFF TGTGCCAGCGGCCCGACAGGGGTCAACACTGGGGAGCTGTTTTTT
TRBJ2-6 TRBV6-5 . many CASSYSRFPGANVLTF TGTGCCAGCAGTTACTCGAGGTTCCCTGGGGCCAACGTCCTGACTTTC
TRBJ1-2 TRBV6-1 . . CASSGLQHYGYTF TGTGCCAGCAGTGGCCTACAGCACTATGGCTACACCTTC
TRBJ2-3 TRBV4-1 . . CASSQDLPDTQYF TGCGCCAGCAGCCAAGATCTCCCAGATACGCAGTATTTT